This is a list of T cell receptor beta chains from one sample in a study of cytomegalovirus exposure and HLA in healthy donors. Profiled with immunoSEQ multiplex PCR; TCRdb holds only in-frame clones, not every one. The sample holds approximately 190,000 clones. What was sequenced was PBMCs. The origin of the receptors is a man aged 25 to 40 in good health and CMV-seronegative. CDR3s include the opening cysteine and the closing phenylalanine or tryptophan. The D gene is left open where the match is weak.

>NA|TRBV6-4|TRBJ2-1
TGTGCCAGCAGCCTAGGAGGGTGGAATGAGCAGTTCTTC
CASSLGGWNEQFF
>TRBD1|TRBV27|TRBJ1-4
TGTGCCAGCAGTTTGAAGGGACAGGGGTATGAAAAACTGTTTTTT
CASSLKGQGYEKLFF
>NA|TRBV11-2|TRBJ1-5
TGTGCCAGCAGCTTAGGCGGGGCTCAGCCCCAGCATTTT
CASSLGGAQPQHF
>NA|TRBV5-7|TRBJ2-7
TGTGCCAGCAGCTTCCGGGACACCTCCTACGAGCAGTACTTC
CASSFRDTSYEQYF
>NA|TRBV29-1|TRBJ2-2
TGCAGCGTTGATAGGAACACCGGGGAGCTGTTTTTT
CSVDRNTGELFF
>TRBD2|TRBV7-9|TRBJ2-1
TGTGCCAGCAGCCCCGCACAGCGGGGGGTCAATGAGCAGTTCTTC
CASSPAQRGVNEQFF
>TRBD1|TRBV19|TRBJ1-4
TGTGCCATTTCCACCGGGACAGGGGATGAAAAACTGTTTTTT
CAISTGTGDEKLFF
>NA|TRBV11-3|TRBJ1-6
TGTGCCAGCAGCTTAGTTTGGGACAAGTTTCAGAATTCACCCCTCCACTTT
CASSLVWDKFQNSPLHF
>NA|TRBV11-2|TRBJ1-2
TGTGCCAGCAGCTTAGGGAGGGGTAACTATGGCTACACCTTC
CASSLGRGNYGYTF
>TRBD1|TRBV28|TRBJ1-1
TGTGCCAGCAGTTCATTACAGGGGCCGACGAACACTGAAGCTTTCTTT
CASSSLQGPTNTEAFF
>TRBD1|TRBV30|TRBJ1-4
TGTGCCTGGAGGCCGGGACAGGGTGTCCGAAAGCTGTTTTTT
CAWRPGQGVRKLFF
>NA|TRBV29-1|TRBJ2-3
TGCAGCGTTAAAACTAGCACAGATACGCAGTATTTT
CSVKTSTDTQYF
>NA|TRBV9|TRBJ1-2
TGTGCCAGCAGCGTAGATCTCGGCTATGGCTACACCTTC
CASSVDLGYGYTF
>NA|TRBV9|TRBJ2-5
TGTGCCAGCAGCGTAGCTGTGAATAGCGAGGGAGAGACCCAGTACTTC
CASSVAVNSEGETQYF
>NA|TRBV5-8|TRBJ1-4
TGTGCCAGCAGCTTTCAGTGGGGAGAGAATGAAAAACTGTTTTTT
CASSFQWGENEKLFF
>NA|TRBV5-1|TRBJ2-1
TGCGCCAGCAGCTTGGCCTATTTACCAAATGAGCAGTTCTTC
CASSLAYLPNEQFF
>NA|TRBV27|TRBJ2-2
TGTGCCAGCAGTGTGCTCAGGGGTGGTATCTCCGGGGAGCTGTTTTTT
CASSVLRGGISGELFF
>TRBD2|TRBV10-2|TRBJ2-1
TGCGCCAGCAGTGAGGGACTAGCGGGAGGGTGGGATGAGCAGTTCTTC
CASSEGLAGGWDEQFF
>TRBD1|TRBV10-2|TRBJ1-2
TGCGCCAGCGGGGGACAGGGGGCCCCCTATGGCTACACCTTC
CASGGQGAPYGYTF
>TRBD1|TRBV18|TRBJ2-7
TGTGCCAGCTCACCGGACAGGGAGCAGTACTTC
CASSPDREQYF
>TRBD1|TRBV19|TRBJ1-5
TGTGCCAGTAGTCGGACAGGGGGGAATCAGCCCCAGCATTTT
CASSRTGGNQPQHF
>NA|TRBV27|TRBJ1-2
TGTGCCAGCAGTTTATACGGGGATATTAACTATGGCTACACCTTC
CASSLYGDINYGYTF
>NA|TRBV28|TRBJ1-6
TGTGCCAGCTTCCAAGACGGAAAGCAGGTTTCACCCCTCCACTTT
CASFQDGKQVSPLHF
>TRBD1|TRBV2|TRBJ2-1
TGTGCCAGCAGTGATAGGGTCAGGGGGACCTACAATGAGCAGTTCTTC
CASSDRVRGTYNEQFF
>NA|TRBV30|TRBJ2-3
TGTGCCTGGAGTGTAGGAGGTACAGATACGCAGTATTTT
CAWSVGGTDTQYF
>NA|TRBV5-1|TRBJ2-7
TGCGCCAGCAGCTTGGACCAGACCTACGAGCAGTACTTC
CASSLDQTYEQYF
>NA|TRBV6-5|TRBJ1-1
TGTGCCAGCAGTTATGTGGGGGGCACTGAAGCTTTCTTT
CASSYVGGTEAFF
>TRBD2|TRBV7-6|TRBJ2-1
TGTGCCAGCAGCTCTTTAGCGGGCTCCTACAATGAGCAGTTCTTC
CASSSLAGSYNEQFF
>NA|TRBV5-1|TRBJ1-6
TGCGCCAGCAGCTTGGTGGCAGATAATTCACCCCTCCACTTT
CASSLVADNSPLHF